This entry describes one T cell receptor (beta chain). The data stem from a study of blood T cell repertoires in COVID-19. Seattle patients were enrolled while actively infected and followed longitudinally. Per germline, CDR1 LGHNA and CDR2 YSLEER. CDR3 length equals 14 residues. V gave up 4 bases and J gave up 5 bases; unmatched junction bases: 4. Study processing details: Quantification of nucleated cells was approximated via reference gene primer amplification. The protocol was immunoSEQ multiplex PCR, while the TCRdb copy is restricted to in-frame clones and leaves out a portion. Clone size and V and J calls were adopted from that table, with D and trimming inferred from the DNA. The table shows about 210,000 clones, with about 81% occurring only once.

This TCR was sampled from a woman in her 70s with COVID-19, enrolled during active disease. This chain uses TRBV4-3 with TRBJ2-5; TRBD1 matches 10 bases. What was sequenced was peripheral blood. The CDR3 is CASSPDRGGETQYF. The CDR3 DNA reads TGCGCCAGCAGCCCGGACAGGGGGGGCGAGACCCAGTACTTC.